This T cell receptor beta chain was recorded in a study of blood T cell repertoires in COVID-19. Study at large: The United States, Italy and Spain were the sources of the acute and convalescent COVID-19 samples.

As handled by the study authors: Amplifying reference gene primers gave estimates of nucleated cell counts. Profiling relied on immunoSEQ multiplex PCR, and the TCRdb table lists in-frame clones only, not all of them. The V and J calls and clone size come from that table; D and trimming were worked out from the DNA. The table has around 87,000 clones, about 88% seen once. This clone came up once. The TCR was taken from a man aged 45-65 years with acute or convalescent COVID-19. Sequencing was performed on peripheral blood.

This chain's CDR3 is CSASSSGGAQETQYF. The CDR3 region has the DNA TGCAGTGCTAGTTCTAGCGGGGGGGCCCAGGAGACCCAGTACTTC. The chain joins TRBV20-1 to TRBJ2-5, with 12 bases that match TRBD2. CDR1 DFQATT and CDR2 SNEGSKA come from the germline V gene (reference sequence). The CDR3 sequence is 15 residues long. V gave up 3 bases and J gave up 5 bases; unmatched junction bases: 7.